The clone carrying this TCR beta chain has a handful of counts. The sample belongs to a study of blood T cell repertoires in COVID-19. As for the study in general: Spain, Italy and the United States supplied samples that represented acute and convalescent COVID-19.

TCRdb keeps only in-frame clones here, not all; method: immunoSEQ multiplex PCR. The sample lists some 150,000 clones; 86% were seen once. CDR1 and CDR2 from the germline V gene are SGHNT and YYREEE (reference sequence). This CDR3 is built from 15 residues. Trimming shortened V by 0 bases and J by 0 bases, and 9 bases separated the two germline ends. This rearrangement joins TRBV5-4 to TRBJ2-5; possible D gene TRBD2, 6 bases. The TCR was taken from a woman older than 75 in a cohort sampled during active or convalescent COVID-19. Material for sequencing was peripheral blood. The CDR3 protein is CASSLVGLNQETQYF. The CDR3 region has the DNA TGTGCCAGCAGCTTGGTGGGACTGAACCAAGAGACCCAGTACTTC. The full variable domain, rest sourced from reference TRBV5-4 and TRBJ2-5, is ETGVTQSPTHLIKTRGQQVTLRCSSQSGHNTVSWYQQALGQGPQFIFQYYREEENGRGNFPPRFSGLQFPNYSSELNVNALELDDSALYLCASSLVGLNQETQYFGPGTRLLVL.